The subject of this entry is one T cell receptor beta chain. The data stem from a study of blood T cell repertoires in COVID-19. Study-level background: COVID-19 samples from acute and convalescent phases originated in the United States, Italy and Spain. Sources were T cells, B-cell-depleted T cells, or PBMCs; the material itself was cDNA or gDNA.

In the authors' methods: The authors estimated nucleated cell counts from reference gene primer amplification. TCRdb's copy holds only in-frame clones and misses some; the assay was immunoSEQ multiplex PCR. V, J and clone size are those of that table, while D and trimming were read from the DNA. Here the sample spans 200,000 to 250,000 clones, approximately 86% being singletons. The CDR3 is 13 residues long. CDR1 is SGHTA, CDR2 FQGTGA, per germline. Trimming took off 5 bases at V and 1 base at J, with 8 bases between the two ends. Sequenced input: peripheral blood. The chain combines TRBV7-3 with TRBJ1-1; the D gene is possibly TRBD1 (5 bases). The TCR was taken from a woman of 80 years or more with acute or convalescent COVID-19. CDR3 protein: CASSATGNTEAFF. In nucleotides, the CDR3 is TGTGCCAGCAGCGCCACAGGGAACACTGAAGCTTTCTTT.